Presented here are 20 T cell receptor beta chains from one specimen sequenced in a study of naive and memory T cell subsets (dated by TCRdb to the late 2010s). What the study reported, not specific to this receptor: A few larger clonotypes were present in naive repertoires, especially CD8 naive repertoires, and these clonotypes were possibly memory cells re-expressing CD45RA.

For these receptors, no antigen is known. The library came from UMI-ligation and nested PCR. Instrument used: Illumina MiSeq. To cover both TRBC1 and TRBC2, the beta constant-region primer consisted of an equimolar mix of two oligonucleotides. Four rounds of PCR were used to amplify ligated cDNA, with nested alpha and beta constant-region primers being used together with the SP2 primer. TCRdb passed the public sequencing reads through fastp at Q25 and MiXCR, retaining productive beta sequences. Each CDR3 protein appears once, grouped with its most common genes and DNA. For this sample the table gives 98,000 or so distinct CDR3 sequences, of which about 10% were detected only once. 0.13% of the sample lies in the top ten. The specimen sequenced was naive CD4+ T cells from blood. The intended sense of this specimen's cell subset or site label: naive T cells, CD45RA high CD27+. The origin of the receptors is a human donor in good health.

This clonotype was observed once. This chain links TRBV3-1 with TRBJ2-3; D uncertain. The CDR3 totals 14 residues. The ends were cut back, 0 bases at V and 0 bases at J, with 4 bases in the middle. The germline V gene has CDR1 LGHDT and CDR2 YNNKEL (reference sequence). CDR3 nucleotide sequence: TGTGCCAGCAGCCAAGAAGCAAGCACAGATACGCAGTATTTT. This codes for CASSQEASTDTQYF.

The chain joins TRBV28 to TRBJ2-3; 7 positions match TRBD1. After removal of 6 bases from V and 1 base from J, the junction contained 7 bases not matched to a gene. Germline-derived CDR1 and CDR2 are MDHEN and SYDVKM. The CDR3 extends over 15 amino acids. Here the CDR3 reads CASRKQGSGTDTQYF. The CDR3, as DNA: TGTGCCAGCAGAAAACAGGGGTCCGGCACAGATACGCAGTATTTT.

This clonotype was found many times. The V call is TRBV4-2, the J call TRBJ2-5; D perhaps matches TRBD2 (5 bases). Trimming pared 1 base from V and 1 base from J, leaving 13 bases between. Germline V CDR1 and CDR2: LGHNA, YNFKEQ. The CDR3 is made up of 16 amino acids. The DNA for the CDR3 is TGTGCCAGCAGCCAAGTTTGGGGAGTAGCCCAAGAGACCCAGTACTTC. The encoded protein is CASSQVWGVAQETQYF.

At least ten counts were recorded for this clonotype. The chain joins TRBV4-2 to TRBJ2-7, with TRBD1 matching over 8 bases. Germline CDR1 and CDR2: LGHNA and YNFKEQ. CDR3 length: 14 amino acids. Trimming at V came to 4 bases and at J to 2 bases, leaving 4 bases not matched to a gene. CDR3: CASSPGTGTYEQYF. CDR3 in DNA: TGTGCCAGCAGCCCTGGGACAGGAACCTACGAGCAGTACTTC.

This clonotype was seen more than once but under ten times. The chain combines TRBV7-2 with TRBJ1-1, with D possibly being TRBD1 (6 bases). The germline CDR1 and CDR2 sequences are SGHTA and FQGNSA. CDR3 size: 14 residues. V was pared by 1 base and J by 4 bases, with 10 bases between. The CDR3: CASSLGGARTEAFF. The CDR3 nucleotides read TGTGCCAGCAGCTTAGGGGGGGCCCGCACTGAAGCTTTCTTT.

CDR3 DNA sequence: TGTGCCAGCAGTCAATCTCCGGGACGGCTGTACGAGCAGTACTTC. This encodes CASSQSPGRLYEQYF. The chain carries TRBV14 and TRBJ2-7; D may be TRBD1 or TRBD2 (5 bases each). Trimming pared 6 bases from V and 4 bases from J, leaving 19 bases between. The germline V gene has CDR1 SGHDN and CDR2 FVKESK. The CDR3 has 15 amino acids.

The J gene is TRBJ1-6, the V gene TRBV6-6; D possibly corresponds to TRBD1 (5 bases). The V gene lost 0 bases and the J gene lost 8 bases, with 14 bases spanning the gap. The CDR3 extends over 16 amino acids. Per germline, CDR1 MNHNY and CDR2 SVGAGI (reference sequence). The CDR3 loop is CASSYSPTVGDSPLHF. In DNA, the CDR3 is TGTGCCAGCAGTTACTCGCCGACAGTGGGAGATTCACCCCTCCACTTT.

The rearrangement links TRBV7-8 to TRBJ1-2, with a possible D match to TRBD1 (6 bases). CDR1 and CDR2 (germline): SGHVS, FQNEAQ. V was clipped by 3 bases and J by 2 bases, with 10 bases between them. This CDR3 has 14 residues. This CDR3 is CASSLRTGNYGYTF. CDR3 DNA sequence: TGTGCCAGCAGCTTGCGCACAGGGAACTATGGCTACACCTTC.

This chain links TRBV24-1 with TRBJ1-4; D is possibly TRBD1 (5 bases). The ends were cut back, 4 bases at V and 4 bases at J, with 12 bases in the middle. The CDR3 consists of 15 residues. Germline values: CDR1 KGHDR, CDR2 SFDVKD. In nucleotides, the CDR3 is TGTGCCACCAGTGACGCCGGGACGGGTAATGAAAAACTGTTTTTT. As protein: CATSDAGTGNEKLFF.

This chain connects TRBV29-1 to TRBJ2-1, with a weak D call TRBD2 (6 bases). The V end lost 7 bases, the J end lost 9 bases, and 10 bases lay between the germline ends. Germline CDR1 reads SQVTM; CDR2 reads ANQGSEA. The CDR3 sequence is 10 residues long. CDR3 in amino acids: CSAGEAEQFF. The CDR3 bases are TGCAGCGCCGGGGAGGCTGAGCAGTTCTTC.

This clonotype occurred a few times. The CDR3 reads CSVAQLAGGRADTQYF. CDR3 nucleotide sequence: TGCAGCGTCGCGCAACTAGCGGGGGGGAGGGCAGATACGCAGTATTTT. The chain recombines TRBV29-1 with TRBJ2-3; 13 bases align to TRBD2. After removal of 6 bases from V and 4 bases from J, the junction contained 10 bases not matched to a gene. The CDR3 length is 16 residues. In germline, CDR1 is SQVTM, CDR2 ANQGSEA.

CDR3 DNA sequence: TGTGCCAGCAGTCCGTCCCAAGGGACAGTATACACCGGGGAGCTGTTTTTT. This gives the protein CASSPSQGTVYTGELFF. The V call is TRBV7-7, the J call TRBJ2-2; 7 bases are shared with TRBD1. The CDR3 covers 17 residues. Germline-derived CDR1 and CDR2 are SSHAT and FNYEAQ (reference sequence). V trimming: 6 bases; J trimming: 3 bases; junction bases outside the gene matches: 13.

The chain employs TRBV24-1 and TRBJ1-2; D ambiguous. CDR3 size: 15 residues. The germline gives CDR1 KGHDR, CDR2 SFDVKD. The V end was cut by 3 bases, the J end by 8 bases, with 18 bases between. CDR3 protein: CATSDNRQGVRGYTF. The CDR3 nucleotides are TGTGCCACCAGTGATAACCGACAAGGAGTGAGGGGCTACACCTTC.

A few counts support this clonotype. The V gene is TRBV6-2 or TRBV6-3, the J gene TRBJ2-7, with TRBD2 matching over 10 bases. The V gene's germline CDR1 is MNHEY and CDR2 SVGEGT. V gave up 0 bases and J gave up 2 bases; unmatched junction bases: 10. The CDR3 sequence is 18 residues long. The chain's CDR3 is CASSYSTFSGRQPYEQYF. Written as DNA, the CDR3 is TGTGCCAGCAGTTACTCAACCTTTAGCGGGAGGCAGCCCTACGAGCAGTACTTC.

This clonotype has at least ten counts. The gene calls are TRBV18 and TRBJ1-3; D possibly corresponds to TRBD1 (5 bases). Trimming pared 3 bases from V and 4 bases from J, leaving 10 bases between. The CDR3 runs to 14 residues. The germline V gene encodes CDR1 KGHSH and CDR2 LQKENI. CDR3 amino acids: CASSPQGYGNTIYF. CDR3 bases: TGTGCCAGCTCACCCCAGGGTTACGGAAACACCATATATTTT.

This clonotype was counted only a few times. The chain employs TRBV4-3 and TRBJ2-2; 10 nucleotides agree with TRBD1. This CDR3 is built from 17 residues. Trimming cost V 2 bases and J 6 bases; bases outside gene matches: 9. Germline lookup yields CDR1 LGHNA and CDR2 YSLEER. The CDR3 DNA follows: TGCGCCAGCAGCCAATACTCGGGACAGGGGTTGCCCGGGGAGCTGTTTTTT. Residues: CASSQYSGQGLPGELFF.

This clonotype came up a few times. CDR3 sequence reads: CASSLGQNYGYTF. CDR3 sequence (DNA): TGTGCCAGCAGTCTGGGACAGAACTATGGCTACACCTTC. This chain links TRBV28 with TRBJ1-2, with TRBD1 matching over 7 bases. This CDR3 is 13 amino acids long. The trim removed 5 bases at V and 2 bases at J, leaving 2 bases unmatched. The germline CDR1 and CDR2 sequences are MDHEN and SYDVKM.

As for this clonotype: Compared with germline, one end of the junction differs, possibly owing to a read error. V and J are TRBV6-2 or TRBV6-3 and TRBJ2-7, with 8 bases fitting TRBD2. CDR3 length equals 15 residues. Per the germline V gene, CDR1 is MNHEY and CDR2 is SVGEGT. The CDR3 protein is CASSSAGGGTYEQHF. The CDR3 nucleotides are TGTGCCAGCAGTTCAGCTGGCGGGGGGACCTACGAGCAGCACTTC.

CDR3 DNA sequence: TGCAGCGTTGGGGGCCTGACAGGGACCGGGGAGCTGTTTTTT. This codes for CSVGGLTGTGELFF. This chain links TRBV29-1 with TRBJ2-2; the match to TRBD1 covers 7 bases. CDR1 is SQVTM and CDR2 is ANQGSEA in the germline V gene. The CDR3 extends over 14 amino acids. Trimming at V came to 4 bases and at J to 5 bases, leaving 7 bases not matched to a gene.

This clonotype was counted many times. The chain combines TRBV30 with TRBJ2-3; 10 positions match TRBD1. The CDR3 has 17 amino acids. Germline values: CDR1 GTSNPN, CDR2 SVGIG (reference sequence). Losses at the gene ends were 2 bases for V and 6 bases for J; bases not matched to a gene: 14. The CDR3 bases are TGTGCCTGGAGTTTCAACCCGGGACAGGGGCCGCGCGATACGCAGTATTTT. Amino acids: CAWSFNPGQGPRDTQYF.